Listed here is a single TCR beta chain. The material for each subset, its genomic DNA, was split evenly across several immunoSEQ plates. Authors' analysis steps: ImmunoSEQ sequences covered only the junction and lacked quality scores; filtering therefore differed. Repertoires were generated with immunoSEQ multiplex PCR, while TCRdb's copy carries only in-frame clones and drops some. V, J and clone size are taken as reported in that table, and D and trimming were inferred from the DNA itself. The table shows roughly 400,000 clones, with about 97% occurring only once. This sample is part of a study of shared clonotypes between healthy human individuals. Looked up from germline, CDR1 is MNHNY and CDR2 is SVGAGI (reference sequence). The CDR3 is 14 residues long. Trimming took off 8 bases at V and 0 bases at J, with 11 bases between the two ends.

The gene calls are TRBV6-6 and TRBJ1-5; D is unclear. This sequence originates from a man aged 25 to 40 in good health. Sequencing used memory CD8+ T cells sorted from blood. Subset of the sample: CD45RO+ cells pooled with CCR7-negative TemRA cells. The CDR3 loop is CASAWEYSNQPQHF. The CDR3 nucleotides read TGTGCCAGCGCCTGGGAGTATAGCAATCAGCCCCAGCATTTT.